This passage covers 15 T cell receptor beta chains from one sample sequenced in a study of control samples from healthy donors and cancer patients (dated by TCRdb to 2018 to 2020). Libraries were built with the immunoSEQ multiplex PCR assay. The source is immuneACCESS, and TCRdb retained only in-frame sequences with V and J called. Part of the clones is not carried over; for the studies checked, unresolved V genes explain less than half of this, and the remainder is unexplained. Within this sample are more than 95,000 clones, with approximately 93% of them counted one time only. The ten top clones hold around 8.2% of the sample. The sample was blood. These receptors were obtained from a man younger than 35 in good health.

The chain combines TRBV4-3 with TRBJ2-7; D is ambiguous. Germline V gene lookup returns CDR1 LGHNA and CDR2 YSLEER. The ends were cut back, 4 bases at V and 2 bases at J, with 15 bases in the middle. CDR3 length: 15 residues. CDR3 sequence: CASSLRTEPTYEQYF. In nucleotides, the CDR3 is TGCGCCAGCAGCCTGAGGACGGAGCCCACCTACGAGCAGTACTTC.

This clone was picked up one time. The J gene is TRBJ2-5, the V gene TRBV12-3 or TRBV12-4; no clear D gene. The V and J ends lost 3 bases and 4 bases respectively, with 6 bases between them. This CDR3 is built from 12 residues. CDR3 protein: CASSFSGETQYF. The CDR3 DNA sequence: TGTGCCAGCAGTTTCTCCGGAGAGACCCAGTACTTC.

In its sample, this clone was seen a few times. The V call is TRBV7-9, the J call TRBJ2-7, with 9 bases that match TRBD1. Germline V lookup: CDR1 SEHNR, CDR2 FQNEAQ (reference sequence). The CDR3 has 14 residues. V was pared by 1 base and J by 2 bases, with 0 bases of the junction left unmatched. This CDR3 is CASSLGTGAYEQYF. The CDR3 DNA is TGTGCCAGCAGCTTAGGGACAGGGGCCTACGAGCAGTACTTC.

The chain recombines TRBV29-1 with TRBJ1-1, with no clear D. Trimming shortened V by 7 bases and J by 1 base, and 10 bases separated the two germline ends. CDR1 SQVTM and CDR2 ANQGSEA come from the germline V gene. The CDR3 contains 12 residues. The CDR3 loop reads CSAQKPNTEAFF. The CDR3, as DNA: TGCAGCGCTCAGAAACCGAACACTGAAGCTTTCTTT.

The V gene is TRBV4-1, the J gene TRBJ1-2; D might be TRBD1 (6 bases). Germline CDR1 MGHRA, CDR2 YSYEKL. The CDR3 sequence is 17 residues long. V lost 3 bases, J lost 4 bases, and 21 bases lay in between. In nucleotides, the CDR3 is TGCGCCAGCAGCCAGGCGTTGCGGGAGGGGGTAATCTATGGCTACACCTTC. Translation gives CASSQALREGVIYGYTF.

The gene calls are TRBV18 and TRBJ1-1; D gene uncertain. V gave up 8 bases and J gave up 0 bases, with 10 bases separating them. Germline CDR1 and CDR2: KGHSH and LQKENI. The CDR3 loop spans 13 amino acids. As DNA, the CDR3 is TGTGCCAGCAGGGCCCTGCTGAACACTGAAGCTTTCTTT. Protein sequence: CASRALLNTEAFF. The full variable domain, completed using reference TRBV18 and TRBJ1-1, is NAGVMQNPRHLVRRRGQEARLRCSPMKGHSHVYWYRQLPEEGLKFMVYLQKENIIDESGMPKERFSAEFPKEGPSILRIQQVVRGDSAAYFCASRALLNTEAFFGQGTRLTVV.

This chain links TRBV11-2 with TRBJ2-1; 11 bases are shared with TRBD2. With V trimmed by 5 bases and J by 6 bases, 12 bases remained unmatched. CDR1 and CDR2 from the germline V gene are SGHAT and FQNNGV. The length of the CDR3 is 17 residues. For the CDR3, the DNA is TGTGCCAGCAGCATCCGGACTAGCGGGTATCACCTCAATGAGCAGTTCTTC. Its translation is CASSIRTSGYHLNEQFF. Supplemented by reference TRBV11-2 and TRBJ2-1, the full variable domain reads EAGVAQSPRYKIIEKRQSVAFWCNPISGHATLYWYQQILGQGPKLLIQFQNNGVVDDSQLPKDRFSAERLKGVDSTLKIQPAKLEDSAVYLCASSIRTSGYHLNEQFFGPGTRLTVL.

This clone appeared once. This chain uses TRBV15 with TRBJ2-7, with 9 bases lining up with TRBD1. The CDR3 runs 13 residues. After removal of 3 bases from V and 6 bases from J, the junction contained 3 bases not matched to a gene. Germline V gene sequence: CDR1 LNHNV, CDR2 YYDKDF (reference sequence). CDR3 sequence reads: CATSRGTGSEQYF. CDR3 sequence (DNA): TGTGCCACCAGCAGGGGGACAGGGAGCGAGCAGTACTTC. Using reference TRBV15 and TRBJ2-7 for the parts outside the CDR3, the full variable domain is DAMVIQNPRYQVTQFGKPVTLSCSQTLNHNVMYWYQQKSSQAPKLLFHYYDKDFNNEADTPDNFQSRRPNTSFCFLDIRSPGLGDTAMYLCATSRGTGSEQYFGPGTRLTVT.

This chain connects TRBV5-8 to TRBJ1-3; weak D call: TRBD1 (5 bases). Germline V gene data show CDR1 as SGHTS and CDR2 as YDEGEE. The CDR3 is 15 amino acids. V was clipped by 3 bases and J by 0 bases, with 10 bases between them. CDR3 coding DNA: TGTGCCAGCAGCTCGGGACTTCTCTCTGGAAACACCATATATTTT. This translates into CASSSGLLSGNTIYF.

The rearrangement joins TRBV6-2 or TRBV6-3 to TRBJ2-3; 10 bases line up with TRBD2. CDR1 MNHEY and CDR2 SVGEGT come from the germline V gene. The CDR3 sequence is 21 residues long. Losses at the gene ends were 2 bases for V and 3 bases for J; bases not matched to a gene: 20. This chain's CDR3 is CASSYPALVLAGDVRTDTQYF. The DNA for the CDR3 is TGTGCCAGCAGTTACCCCGCACTGGTGCTAGCGGGAGATGTGAGGACAGATACGCAGTATTTT.

The chain combines TRBV7-9 with TRBJ1-5, with no clear D. Germline assignment: CDR1 SEHNR and CDR2 FQNEAQ (reference sequence). The CDR3 loop spans 13 amino acids. Trimming left V 5 bases short and J 4 bases short, with 9 bases between. The CDR3 sequence: CASSPNRNQPQHF. In DNA, the CDR3 is TGTGCCAGCAGCCCTAATAGGAATCAGCCCCAGCATTTT.

This sequence joins TRBV27 and TRBJ2-1; unclear D gene. Trimming left V 3 bases short and J 8 bases short, with 14 bases between. Germline lookup yields CDR1 MNHEY and CDR2 SMNVEV (reference sequence). This CDR3 is 14 amino acids long. The CDR3, as DNA: TGTGCCAGCAGTTTGTTCCCGCTCCACTATGAGCAGTTCTTC. Its translation is CASSLFPLHYEQFF.

V usage is TRBV20-1 and J usage is TRBJ1-4; the D gene is possibly TRBD1 (5 bases). Germline CDR1 and CDR2: DFQATT and SNEGSKA (reference sequence). V was pared by 3 bases and J by 6 bases, with 14 bases between. The CDR3 is 14 residues long. CDR3 loop: CSASKGKADEKLFF. In DNA, the CDR3 is TGCAGTGCTAGTAAGGGGAAGGCGGATGAAAAACTGTTTTTT.

The rearrangement joins TRBV30 to TRBJ2-5, with 9 bases identical to TRBD2. The CDR3 consists of 16 residues. V lost 0 bases, J lost 2 bases, and 7 bases stayed unmatched. Germline lookup yields CDR1 GTSNPN and CDR2 SVGIG (reference sequence). As DNA, the CDR3 is TGTGCCTGGAGTGTATTAGCGGGGGTCCAACAAGAGACCCAGTACTTC. It specifies CAWSVLAGVQQETQYF. Complete variable domain (other parts from reference TRBV30 and TRBJ2-5): SQTIHQWPATLVQPVGSPLSLECTVEGTSNPNLYWYRQAAGRGLQLLFYSVGIGQISSEVPQNLSASRPQDRQFILSSKKLLLSDSGFYLCAWSVLAGVQQETQYFGPGTRLLVL.

The V gene is TRBV3-1 (or the pseudogene TRBV3-2), the J gene TRBJ2-1; 10 nucleotides agree with TRBD2. The V gene's germline CDR1 is LGHDT and CDR2 YNNKEL (reference sequence). The CDR3 runs to 16 residues. Trimming cost V 5 bases and J 5 bases; bases outside gene matches: 9. The DNA of the CDR3 is TGTGCCAGCAGCGATATCATAGCGGGAGGAAACAATGAGCAGTTCTTC. It encodes CASSDIIAGGNNEQFF.